This T cell receptor (beta chain) is drawn from a study of response to subunit inactivated influenza vaccine. Whole-study findings and limits: With each seasonal influenza vaccination, the authors suggested, few new T cells are recruited.

TCRdb independently ran MiXCR on the RT-PCR reads; one entry per CDR3 protein. The sample lists around 180,000 distinct CDR3 sequences, nearly 9.5% occurring once. A few counts support this clonotype. Its antigen is not identified. Germline V CDR1 and CDR2: MNHEY, SVGEGT. This CDR3 is 14 amino acids long. V was pared by 5 bases and J by 1 base, with 11 bases between. The receptor comes from a man between 45 and 60 years old who received an inactivated influenza vaccine. The sequenced sample was non-naive T cells sorted from PBMCs, obtained on the day of vaccination. The rearrangement links TRBV6-2 or TRBV6-3 to TRBJ1-1; no clear D. In nucleotides, the CDR3 is TGTGCCAGCAGTCTTAGGGCAGGGAACACTGAAGCTTTCTTT. Protein sequence: CASSLRAGNTEAFF.